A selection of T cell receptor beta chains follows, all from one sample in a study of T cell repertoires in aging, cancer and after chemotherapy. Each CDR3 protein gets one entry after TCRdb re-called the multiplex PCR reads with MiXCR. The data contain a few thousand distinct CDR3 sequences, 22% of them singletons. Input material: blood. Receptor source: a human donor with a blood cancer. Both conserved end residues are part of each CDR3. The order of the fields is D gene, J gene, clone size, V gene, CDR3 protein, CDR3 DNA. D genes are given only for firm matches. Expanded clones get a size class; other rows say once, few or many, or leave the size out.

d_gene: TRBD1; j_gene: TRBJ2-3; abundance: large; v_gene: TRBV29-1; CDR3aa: CSGRDRPVTDTQYF; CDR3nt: TGCAGCGGTAGGGACAGGCCGGTCACAGATACGCAGTATTTT
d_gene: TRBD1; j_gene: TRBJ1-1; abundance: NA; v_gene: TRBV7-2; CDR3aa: CASSQGTGVVTEAFF; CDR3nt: TGTGCCAGCAGCCAAGGGACAGGGGTAGTCACTGAAGCTTTCTTT
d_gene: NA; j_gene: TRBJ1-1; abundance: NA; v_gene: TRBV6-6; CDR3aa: CASSYSVGRGNTEAFF; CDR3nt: TGTGCCAGCAGTTACTCGGTGGGCAGGGGGAACACTGAAGCTTTCTTT
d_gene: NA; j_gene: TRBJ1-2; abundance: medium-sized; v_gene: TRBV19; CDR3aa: CASSLRTASRFNYGYTF; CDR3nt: TGTGCCAGTAGTCTCCGGACAGCCTCGCGATTTAACTATGGCTACACCTTC
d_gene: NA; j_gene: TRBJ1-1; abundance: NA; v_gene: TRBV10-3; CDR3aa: CAISDSAGNPEAFF; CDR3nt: TGTGCCATCAGTGACAGCGCCGGGAACCCTGAAGCTTTCTTT
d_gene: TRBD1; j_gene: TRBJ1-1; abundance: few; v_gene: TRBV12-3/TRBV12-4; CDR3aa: CASIRGQGGTEAFF; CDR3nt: TGTGCCAGCATTAGGGGGCAGGGCGGAACTGAAGCTTTCTTT
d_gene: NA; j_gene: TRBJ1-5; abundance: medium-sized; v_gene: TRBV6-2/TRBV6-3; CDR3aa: CASSSDSNQPQHF; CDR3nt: TGTGCCAGCAGTTCCGACAGCAATCAGCCCCAGCATTTT
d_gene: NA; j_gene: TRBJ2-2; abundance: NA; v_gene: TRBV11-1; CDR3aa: CASSLSLGGELFF; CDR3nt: TGTGCCAGCAGCTTAAGTCTCGGGGGGGAGCTGTTTTTT
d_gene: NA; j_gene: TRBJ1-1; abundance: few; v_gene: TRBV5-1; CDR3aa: CASSNGQPNTEAFF; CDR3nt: TGCGCCAGCAGCAACGGACAGCCGAACACTGAAGCTTTCTTT
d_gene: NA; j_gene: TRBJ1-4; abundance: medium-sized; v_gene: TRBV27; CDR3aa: CASSLQGRPEKLFF; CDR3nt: TGTGCCAGCAGTTTACAGGGTAGACCTGAAAAACTGTTTTTT
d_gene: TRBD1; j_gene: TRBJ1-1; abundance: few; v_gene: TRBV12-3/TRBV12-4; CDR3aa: CASNAQGAVTEAFF; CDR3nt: TGTGCCAGCAATGCACAGGGGGCGGTTACTGAAGCTTTCTTT
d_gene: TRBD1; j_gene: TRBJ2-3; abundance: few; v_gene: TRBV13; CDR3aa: CASSHGQGRAKGADTQYF; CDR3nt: TGTGCCAGCAGCCATGGACAGGGAAGGGCTAAAGGTGCAGATACGCAGTATTTT
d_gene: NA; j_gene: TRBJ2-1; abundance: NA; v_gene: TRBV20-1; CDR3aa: CSASQTGIRANEQFF; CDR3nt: TGCAGTGCTAGCCAAACCGGGATCAGGGCCAATGAGCAGTTCTTC
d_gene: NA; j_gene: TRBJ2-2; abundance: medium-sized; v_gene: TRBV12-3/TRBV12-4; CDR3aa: CASSLTSSGELFF; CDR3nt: TGTGCCAGCAGCCTTACTAGTTCCGGGGAGCTGTTTTTT
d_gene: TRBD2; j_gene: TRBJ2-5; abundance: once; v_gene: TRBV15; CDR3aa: CATSRDMASGQETQYF; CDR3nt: TGTGCCACCAGCAGAGATATGGCTAGCGGCCAAGAGACCCAGTACTTC
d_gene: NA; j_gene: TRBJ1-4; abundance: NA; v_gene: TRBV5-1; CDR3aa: CASSLPTNEKLFF; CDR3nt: TGCGCCAGCAGCTTACCAACTAATGAAAAACTGTTTTTT
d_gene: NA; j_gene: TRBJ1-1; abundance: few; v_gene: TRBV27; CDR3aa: CASSPRGGSAFF; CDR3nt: TGTGCCAGCAGCCCCCGGGGGGGCTCAGCTTTCTTT
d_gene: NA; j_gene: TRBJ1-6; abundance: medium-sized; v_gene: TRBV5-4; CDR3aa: CASSGPGPNSPLHF; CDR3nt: TGTGCCAGCAGCGGACCGGGACCCAATTCACCCCTCCACTTT
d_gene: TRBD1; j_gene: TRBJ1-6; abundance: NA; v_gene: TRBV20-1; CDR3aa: CSARPTSTGPNSPLHF; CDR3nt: TGCAGTGCTAGACCCACCTCGACAGGGCCGAATTCACCCCTCCACTTT
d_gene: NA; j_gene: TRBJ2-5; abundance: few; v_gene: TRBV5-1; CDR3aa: CASSAMTRSQETQYF; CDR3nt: TGCGCCAGCAGCGCCATGACTAGGAGTCAAGAGACCCAGTACTTC
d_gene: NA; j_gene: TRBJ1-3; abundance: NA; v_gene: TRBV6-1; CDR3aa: CASSRGQGSTNTIYF; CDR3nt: TGTGCCAGCAGCCGCGGGCAGGGCTCCACAAACACCATATATTTT
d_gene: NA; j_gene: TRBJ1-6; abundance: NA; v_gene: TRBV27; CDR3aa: CASSFGGLYNSPLHF; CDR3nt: TGTGCCAGCAGTTTCGGGGGTTTGTATAATTCACCCCTCCACTTT
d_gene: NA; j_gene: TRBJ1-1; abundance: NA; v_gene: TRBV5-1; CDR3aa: CASSLAAVNTEAFF; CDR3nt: TGCGCCAGCAGCTTGGCAGCTGTGAATACTGAAGCTTTCTTT
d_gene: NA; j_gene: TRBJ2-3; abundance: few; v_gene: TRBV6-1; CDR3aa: CASSNVWGAGDTQYF; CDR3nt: TGTGCCAGCAGTAACGTATGGGGGGCCGGAGATACGCAGTATTTT
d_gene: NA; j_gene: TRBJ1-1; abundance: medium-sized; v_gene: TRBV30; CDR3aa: CAYKRNTEAFF; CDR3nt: TGTGCCTATAAGAGGAACACTGAAGCTTTCTTT
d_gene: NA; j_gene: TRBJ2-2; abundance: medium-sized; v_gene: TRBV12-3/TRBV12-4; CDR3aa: CASSLEGGELFF; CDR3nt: TGTGCCAGCAGTTTGGAGGGCGGGGAGCTGTTTTTT
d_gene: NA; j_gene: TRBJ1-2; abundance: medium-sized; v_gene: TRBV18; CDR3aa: CASSPPGGGSYGYTF; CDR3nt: TGTGCCAGCTCCCCACCGGGGGGGGGAAGCTATGGCTACACCTTC
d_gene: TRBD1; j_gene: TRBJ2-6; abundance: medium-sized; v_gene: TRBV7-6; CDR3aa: CASSLRRQGSSGANVLTF; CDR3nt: TGTGCCAGCAGCTTACGGCGACAGGGGAGCTCTGGGGCCAACGTCCTGACTTTC
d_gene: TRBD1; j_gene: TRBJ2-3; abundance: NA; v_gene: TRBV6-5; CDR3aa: CASTDGQGAGTDTQYF; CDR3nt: TGTGCCAGCACCGACGGACAGGGGGCTGGAACAGATACGCAGTATTTT
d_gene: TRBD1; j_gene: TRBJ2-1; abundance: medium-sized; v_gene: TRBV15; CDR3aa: CATSRPPRGQGYNEQFF; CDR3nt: TGTGCCACCAGCAGACCACCCCGTGGACAGGGCTACAATGAGCAGTTCTTC
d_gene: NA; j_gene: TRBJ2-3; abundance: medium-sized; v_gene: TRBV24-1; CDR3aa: CATSDGGTSTDTQYF; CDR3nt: TGTGCCACCAGTGATGGCGGAACTAGCACAGATACGCAGTATTTT
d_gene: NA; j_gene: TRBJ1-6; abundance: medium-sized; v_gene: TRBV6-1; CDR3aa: CASRPPGTRTDNSPLHF; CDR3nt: TGTGCCAGCCGCCCCCCCGGGACAAGGACCGATAATTCACCCCTCCACTTT
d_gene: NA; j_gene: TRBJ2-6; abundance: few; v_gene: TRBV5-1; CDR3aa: CASSLSGITGANVLTF; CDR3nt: TGCGCCAGCAGCTTGTCCGGTATAACTGGGGCCAACGTCCTGACTTTC
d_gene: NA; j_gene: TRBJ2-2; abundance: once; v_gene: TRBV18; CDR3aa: CASSPPVDDGELFF; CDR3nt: TGTGCCAGCTCACCACCGGTCGACGACGGGGAGCTGTTTTTT
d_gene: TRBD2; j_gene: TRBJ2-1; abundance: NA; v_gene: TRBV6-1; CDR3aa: CASMVLAGDARTNEQFF; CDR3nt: TGTGCCAGCATGGTCCTAGCGGGAGATGCCCGGACCAATGAGCAGTTCTTC
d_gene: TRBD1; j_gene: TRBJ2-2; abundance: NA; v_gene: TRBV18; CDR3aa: CASSPGGQPNTGELFF; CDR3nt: TGTGCCAGCTCACCAGGGGGACAGCCGAACACCGGGGAGCTGTTTTTT
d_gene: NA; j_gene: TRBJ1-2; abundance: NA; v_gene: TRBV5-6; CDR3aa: CASSLAGYNYTF; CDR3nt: TGTGCCAGCAGCTTGGCGGGGTATAACTACACCTTC
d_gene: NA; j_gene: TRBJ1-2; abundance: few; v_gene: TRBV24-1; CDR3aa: CATSVRGNSGYTF; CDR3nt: TGTGCCACCAGTGTCCGGGGGAATAGCGGCTACACCTTC
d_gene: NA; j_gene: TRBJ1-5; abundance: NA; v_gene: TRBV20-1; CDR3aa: CSASGGRSNQPQHF; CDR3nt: TGCAGTGCTAGTGGTGGGAGGAGCAATCAGCCCCAGCATTTT
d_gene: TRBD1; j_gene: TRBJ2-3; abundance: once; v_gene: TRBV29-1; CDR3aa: CSVGAGGADTQYF; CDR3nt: TGCAGCGTTGGGGCAGGGGGCGCAGATACGCAGTATTTT
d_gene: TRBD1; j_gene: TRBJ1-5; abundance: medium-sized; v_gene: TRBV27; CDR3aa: CASSPATGGAGQPQHF; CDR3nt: TGTGCCAGCAGTCCCGCGACAGGGGGCGCCGGGCAGCCCCAGCATTTT
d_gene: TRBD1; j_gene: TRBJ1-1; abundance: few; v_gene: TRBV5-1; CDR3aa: CASSPEATGGTEAFF; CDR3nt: TGCGCCAGCAGCCCGGAGGCTACAGGGGGCACTGAAGCTTTCTTT
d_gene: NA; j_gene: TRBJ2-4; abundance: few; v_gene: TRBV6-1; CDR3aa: CAITGPLKNIQYF; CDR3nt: TGTGCTATTACAGGGCCTCTCAAAAACATTCAGTACTTC
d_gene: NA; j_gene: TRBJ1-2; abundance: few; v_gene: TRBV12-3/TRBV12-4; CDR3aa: CASSEDNYGYTF; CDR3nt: TGTGCCAGCAGTGAAGACAACTATGGCTACACCTTC
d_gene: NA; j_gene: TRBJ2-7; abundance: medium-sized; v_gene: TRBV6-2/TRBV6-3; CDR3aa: CASRSTGRGSYEQYF; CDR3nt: TGTGCCAGCCGCAGTACAGGCCGGGGGTCCTACGAGCAGTACTTC
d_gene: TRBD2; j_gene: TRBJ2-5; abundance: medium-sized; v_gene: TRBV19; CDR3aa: CASSISVVRLAGDLETQYF; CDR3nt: TGTGCCAGTAGTATTAGTGTGGTGAGGCTAGCGGGGGACTTAGAGACCCAGTACTTC
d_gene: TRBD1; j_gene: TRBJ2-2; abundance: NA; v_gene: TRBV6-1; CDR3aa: CASSGLQGTGELFF; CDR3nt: TGTGCCAGCAGTGGACTACAGGGGACCGGGGAGCTGTTTTTT
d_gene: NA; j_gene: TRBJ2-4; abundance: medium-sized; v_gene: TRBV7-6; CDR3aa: CASRDAGARAKNIQYF; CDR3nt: TGTGCCAGCAGGGACGCGGGGGCCCGGGCCAAAAACATTCAGTACTTC
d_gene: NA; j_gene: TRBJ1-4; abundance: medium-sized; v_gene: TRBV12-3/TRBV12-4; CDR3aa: CASSRQEAHEKLFF; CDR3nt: TGTGCCAGCAGCAGACAGGAGGCGCACGAAAAACTGTTTTTT
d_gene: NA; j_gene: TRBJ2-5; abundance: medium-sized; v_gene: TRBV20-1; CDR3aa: CSARNQETQYF; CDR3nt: TGCAGTGCCCGGAACCAAGAGACCCAGTACTTC
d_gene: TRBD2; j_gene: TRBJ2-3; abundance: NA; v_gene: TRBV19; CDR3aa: CASSVAGGRTDTQYF; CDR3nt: TGTGCCAGTTCCGTAGCGGGGGGACGCACAGATACGCAGTATTTT
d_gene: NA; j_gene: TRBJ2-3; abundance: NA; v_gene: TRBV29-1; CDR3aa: CSVVIGQPDTQYF; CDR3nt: TGCAGCGTTGTGATCGGACAGCCAGATACGCAGTATTTT
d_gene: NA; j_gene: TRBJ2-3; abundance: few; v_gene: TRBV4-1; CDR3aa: CASSLAQGSTDTQYF; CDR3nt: TGCGCCAGCAGCCTCGCGCAGGGAAGCACAGATACGCAGTATTTT
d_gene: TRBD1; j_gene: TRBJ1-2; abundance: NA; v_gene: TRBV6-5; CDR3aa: CASSYGPGGAYGYTF; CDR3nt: TGTGCCAGCAGTTACGGACCAGGGGGCGCGTATGGCTACACCTTC